This is a list of T cell receptor beta chains from one sample in a study of response to subunit inactivated influenza vaccine. TCRdb fed the RT-PCR reads into MiXCR, producing one record per CDR3 protein. This repertoire shows approximately 300,000 distinct CDR3 sequences, 22% found once; its top ten account for about 9.3%. The sequencing used PBMCs from blood, collected about 20 months after vaccination. These receptors all stem from a man between 50 and 70 years old who received an inactivated influenza vaccine. The CDR3 runs from the conserved cysteine through the conserved F or W. The D gene is left open where the match is weak.

D gene | J gene | V gene | CDR3 protein
TRBD1 | TRBJ1-1 | TRBV4-1 | CASSQDNRGMNTEAFF
TRBD2 | TRBJ2-1 | TRBV4-3 | CASSPKPAGANYNEQFF
TRBD2 | TRBJ2-7 | TRBV4-1 | CASSHTLAGSSYEQYF
TRBD1 | TRBJ1-1 | TRBV6-2/TRBV6-3 | CASSYSRTGTNTEAFF
. | TRBJ2-7 | TRBV5-4 | CASSYNGVYEQYF
. | TRBJ2-1 | TRBV5-6 | CASSSGPYNEQFF
. | TRBJ2-5 | TRBV7-2 | CASSLMGNRETQYF
. | TRBJ2-3 | TRBV11-2 | CASSLSQGTDTQYF
. | TRBJ2-7 | TRBV2 | CASKAEPNEQYF
. | TRBJ1-2 | TRBV20-1 | CSARVNRDFGGYTF